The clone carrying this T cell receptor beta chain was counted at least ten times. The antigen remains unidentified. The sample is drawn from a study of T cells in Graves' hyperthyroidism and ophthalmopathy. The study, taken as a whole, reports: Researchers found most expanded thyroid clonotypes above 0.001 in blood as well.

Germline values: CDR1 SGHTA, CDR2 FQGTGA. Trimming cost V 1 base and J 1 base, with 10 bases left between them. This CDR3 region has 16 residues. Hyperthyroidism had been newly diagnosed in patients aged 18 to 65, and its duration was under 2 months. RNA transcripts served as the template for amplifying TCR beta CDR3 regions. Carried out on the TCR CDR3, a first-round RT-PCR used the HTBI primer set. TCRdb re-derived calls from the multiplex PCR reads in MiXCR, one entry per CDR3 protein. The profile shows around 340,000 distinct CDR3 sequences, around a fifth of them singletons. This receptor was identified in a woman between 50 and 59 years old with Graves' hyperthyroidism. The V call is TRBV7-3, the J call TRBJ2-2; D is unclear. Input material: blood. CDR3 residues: CASSLKDGLNTGELFF. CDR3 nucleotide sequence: TGTGCCAGCAGCTTAAAAGACGGGTTGAACACCGGGGAGCTGTTTTTT.